The 7 T cell receptor beta chains presented below share a single source sample, sequenced in a study of T cells in Graves' hyperthyroidism and ophthalmopathy. TCR beta CDR3 regions were amplified from RNA transcripts. Initially, a first-round RT-PCR of the TCR CDR3 employed the HTBI primer set. TCRdb ran MiXCR on the multiplex PCR reads and lists one entry per CDR3 protein. The sample yields 250,000 to 300,000 distinct CDR3 sequences, approximately 18% seen once. Material: blood. Every receptor here comes from a man in his fifties or sixties with Graves' ophthalmopathy.

This rearrangement joins TRBV5-1 to TRBJ2-2, with TRBD2 matching 13 bases. The V and J ends lost 4 bases and 0 bases, in that order; junction bases with no gene match: 9. Germline loops: CDR1 SGHRS, CDR2 YFSETQ. CDR3 length: 19 residues. CDR3 in DNA: TGCGCCAGCAGCCCCCGGGCACTAGCGGGAGGGGCGAACACCGGGGAGCTGTTTTTT. Its protein is CASSPRALAGGANTGELFF.

The sample holds many counts of this clonotype. The rearrangement uses TRBV11-1 and TRBJ2-1; 9 positions match TRBD2. The V segment lost 4 bases and the J segment 2 bases; nucleotides outside the gene matches: 9. The CDR3 extends over 17 amino acids. CDR1 is SGHAT and CDR2 is FQDESV in the germline V gene (reference sequence). The CDR3 region has the DNA TGTGCCAGCAGCTCGAGCACTAGCGGGCACACCTACAATGAGCAGTTCTTC. Protein sequence: CASSSSTSGHTYNEQFF. The variable domain in full, with the rest retrieved from reference TRBV11-1 and TRBJ2-1, is EAEVAQSPRYKITEKSQAVAFWCDPISGHATLYWYRQILGQGPELLVQFQDESVVDDSQLPKDRFSAERLKGVDSTLKIQPAELGDSAMYLCASSSSTSGHTYNEQFFGPGTRLTVL.

The CDR3 coding sequence is TGTGCCTGGAGCCGGGCCGGGACTAGCGGTTCCTACGAGCAGTACTTC. Its translation is CAWSRAGTSGSYEQYF. The genes are TRBV30 and TRBJ2-7; 11 bases are a match to TRBD2. The CDR3 runs to 16 residues. CDR1 and CDR2 from the germline V gene are GTSNPN and SVGIG (reference sequence). The ends lost 3 bases at V and 1 base at J; junction bases unmatched: 8.

J is TRBJ2-7 and V is TRBV7-9; tentatively, D is TRBD1 (5 bases). The J call is in doubt because the DNA end fits TRBJ2-1 better. Germline values: CDR1 SEHNR, CDR2 FQNEAQ (reference sequence). CDR3 size: 12 residues. This CDR3 reads CASGASSYEQFF. Written as DNA, the CDR3 is TGTGCCAGCGGGGCCAGCTCCTACGAGCAGTTCTTC.

This clonotype was seen ten or more times. The rearrangement links TRBV5-1 to TRBJ2-7; TRBD1 agrees at 9 bases. The CDR3 has 15 amino acids. V dropped 3 bases and J dropped 1; count of bases not matched to a gene: 5. Germline V gives CDR1 SGHRS, CDR2 YFSETQ. The CDR3 is CASSYRQGGSYEQYF. The CDR3 nucleotides read TGCGCCAGCAGCTACAGACAGGGGGGTTCCTACGAGCAGTACTTC.

This clonotype showed up many times. The chain employs TRBV20-1 and TRBJ2-3; 9 bases are shared with TRBD2. This CDR3 contains 14 residues. With 6 bases clipped from V and 3 bases from J, the junction kept 7 bases outside the gene matches. Germline V gives CDR1 DFQATT, CDR2 SNEGSKA (reference sequence). CDR3 amino acids: CSAKSSGVTDTQYF. The CDR3 DNA is TGCAGTGCAAAATCTAGCGGGGTGACAGATACGCAGTATTTT.

The CDR3 spells CASSLLAGEAYEQYF. The CDR3 nucleotides read TGTGCCAGCAGTTTACTAGCGGGAGAGGCCTACGAGCAGTACTTC. This chain links TRBV28 with TRBJ2-7, with TRBD2 matching over 10 bases. The CDR3 covers 15 residues. The germline V gene encodes CDR1 MDHEN and CDR2 SYDVKM. The V gene end was trimmed by 2 bases and the J gene end by 2 bases; junction bases not matched to a gene: 3.